The 8 T cell receptor beta chains below come from one sample, sequenced in a study of cytomegalovirus exposure and HLA in healthy donors. Amplification used 60 Vbeta primers and 13 Jbeta primers. TCRdb keeps only in-frame clones here, not all; method: immunoSEQ multiplex PCR. The sample includes 95,000 or so clones, 81% of them seen just once. Sequencing was performed on PBMCs. The receptors derive from a woman in her 70s in good health and CMV-seropositive.

The J gene is TRBJ2-3, the V gene TRBV5-1; D perhaps matches TRBD1 (5 bases). Looked up from germline, CDR1 is SGHRS and CDR2 is YFSETQ. The CDR3 contains 17 residues. V was clipped by 4 bases and J by 5 bases, with 23 bases between them. In DNA form, the CDR3 reads TGCGCCAGCAGCCAGGATGGGGCTAGTCCCGCGTTAGATACGCAGTATTTT. Its protein product is CASSQDGASPALDTQYF.

CDR3 coding DNA: TGTGCCAGCTCACCACGGGGACAGGGGTCAAGCAATCAGCCCCAGCATTTT. Protein product: CASSPRGQGSSNQPQHF. The gene calls are TRBV18 and TRBJ1-5, with 10 bases fitting TRBD1. The CDR3 totals 17 residues. Germline lookup yields CDR1 KGHSH and CDR2 LQKENI. V trimming: 1 base; J trimming: 1 base; junction bases outside the gene matches: 4.

The rearrangement links TRBV5-4 to TRBJ2-7; TRBD1 is a possible D gene (6 bases). CDR3 length: 14 residues. Germline CDR1 SGHNT, CDR2 YYREEE (reference sequence). V lost 1 base and J 3 bases, leaving 11 bases between the germline ends. CDR3: CASSLRQANYEQYF. The CDR3 bases are TGTGCCAGCAGCTTGAGACAGGCTAACTACGAGCAGTACTTC.

The J gene is TRBJ2-5, the V gene TRBV7-2; D might be TRBD1 (5 bases). The CDR3 runs to 12 residues. The germline V and J ends were trimmed by 5 bases and 4 bases, with 8 bases remaining between them. Per germline, CDR1 SGHTA and CDR2 FQGNSA. CDR3 nucleotides: TGTGCCAGCAGCCCCCAGGGAGAGACCCAGTACTTC. Translation: CASSPQGETQYF. Supplemented by reference TRBV7-2 and TRBJ2-5, the full variable domain reads GAGVSQSPSNKVTEKGKDVELRCDPISGHTALYWYRQSLGQGLEFLIYFQGNSAPDKSGLPSDRFSAERTGGSVSTLTIQRTQQEDSAVYLCASSPQGETQYFGPGTRLLVL.

This chain connects TRBV5-1 to TRBJ2-5, with TRBD2 identical over 15 bases. Trimming removed 5 bases from V and 11 bases from J; junction bases left unmatched: 22. Per germline, CDR1 SGHRS and CDR2 YFSETQ. The CDR3 contains 19 residues. This CDR3 reads CASSSLPGLAGGRPREQYF. As DNA, the CDR3 is TGCGCCAGCAGTTCCCTACCGGGACTAGCGGGGGGTCGCCCTAGGGAGCAGTACTTC.

The chain employs TRBV18 and TRBJ1-5; 7 bases align to TRBD1. CDR1 KGHSH and CDR2 LQKENI come from the germline V gene. The CDR3 has 15 residues. The J segment lost 5 bases and the V segment lost 3 bases, leaving 7 bases of the junction unmatched. The CDR3: CASSPYPQGDQPQHF. The CDR3 nucleotides read TGTGCCAGCTCACCTTACCCGCAGGGGGATCAGCCCCAGCATTTT.

The chain carries TRBV7-2 and TRBJ1-2; 7 bases align to TRBD1. This CDR3 spans 15 amino acids. CDR1 SGHTA and CDR2 FQGNSA come from the germline V gene. V shed 4 bases and J 8 bases; nucleotides not matched to a gene: 13. The CDR3 sequence is CASSYMDRSQGGYTF. CDR3 nucleotides: TGTGCCAGCAGCTATATGGACAGGTCCCAAGGAGGCTACACCTTC.

This clone was seen a few times. This chain links TRBV6-5 with TRBJ1-2; 7 positions agree with TRBD1. CDR3 length: 13 residues. V shed 2 bases, J shed 4 bases, and the junction held 1 base outside the gene matches. Per germline, CDR1 MNHEY and CDR2 SVGAGI. CDR3 loop: CASSYRDSYGYTF. In nucleotides, the CDR3 is TGTGCCAGCAGTTACCGGGACAGCTATGGCTACACCTTC.